Below, one T cell receptor (beta chain) is given with its context. Antigen unknown. Generated by immunoSEQ multiplex PCR, the TCRdb table keeps only in-frame clones and is missing some. The sample carries more than 200,000 clones, roughly 77% recorded once. These data are taken from a study of cytotoxic CD8 clonotypes in ibrutinib-treated CLL. Study in general: The group held roughly twelve relapsed/refractory and 15 treatment-naive patients, with under 18 IGHV unmutated.

The V gene's germline CDR1 is SGHRS and CDR2 YFSETQ. The CDR3 runs to 16 residues. V trimming: 2 bases; J trimming: 1 base; junction bases outside the gene matches: 7. Study-level results: Clonality at baseline surpassed age-matched healthy donors and tracked circulating CD8+ T-cell counts. Clonality showed a rise at ibrutinib response that reversed toward baseline at progression.

Sequenced material: PBMCs, taken after 12 months of ibrutinib treatment. This clonotype was obtained from a human donor with chronic lymphocytic leukemia. The chain carries TRBV5-1 and TRBJ2-5; 8 bases agree with TRBD2. The CDR3 region has the DNA TGCGCCAGCAGCTTTGGTACCGGGAGGGTCCAAGAGACCCAGTACTTC. Translating gives CASSFGTGRVQETQYF.